A selection of T cell receptor beta chains follows, all from one sample in a study of blood T cells in healthy people across ages. TCRdb processed the 5' RACE reads anew with MiXCR; each CDR3 protein has one entry. The table shows fewer than 1,200,000 distinct CDR3 sequences, with around 25% occurring only once. This sample also belongs to another study, concerning T cells of mothers and their children.

The sequenced material came from blood. Source of these receptors: a girl aged 2 to 10 in good health. CDR3s include the opening cysteine and the closing phenylalanine or tryptophan. D genes are given only for firm matches. For some rows the clone size is stated as once, few or many, or as a class when expanded; others skip it.

clone size: .; V gene: TRBV28; J gene: TRBJ2-1; CDR3 length: 14; D gene: .; CDR3 DNA: TGTGCCAGCAGTGTACCCTTGAACTACAATGAGCAGTTCTTC; CDR3 protein: CASSVPLNYNEQFF
clone size: .; V gene: TRBV20-1; J gene: TRBJ2-6; CDR3 length: 15; D gene: .; CDR3 DNA: TGCAGTGCTAGTCAGCAGGGCTCCGGGGCCAACGTCCTGACTTTC; CDR3 protein: CSASQQGSGANVLTF
clone size: .; V gene: TRBV28; J gene: TRBJ2-7; CDR3 length: 14; D gene: .; CDR3 DNA: TGTGCCAGCACCTTGGGAAGGGTAGGGTACGAGCAGTACTTC; CDR3 protein: CASTLGRVGYEQYF
clone size: .; V gene: TRBV7-9; J gene: TRBJ1-1; CDR3 length: 15; D gene: .; CDR3 DNA: TGTGCCAGCAGCTTAGTCGGGGGGGACGTGTCTGAAGCTTTCTTT; CDR3 protein: CASSLVGGDVSEAFF
clone size: .; V gene: TRBV27; J gene: TRBJ1-1; CDR3 length: 15; D gene: TRBD1; CDR3 DNA: TGTGCCAGCAGTCCGAGGACAGGGGGGATCACTGAAGCTTTCTTT; CDR3 protein: CASSPRTGGITEAFF
clone size: few; V gene: TRBV5-1; J gene: TRBJ1-1; CDR3 length: 15; D gene: TRBD1; CDR3 DNA: TGCGCCAGCAGCTTGGCAGGACAGGGCCAGGATGAAGCTTTCTTT; CDR3 protein: CASSLAGQGQDEAFF
clone size: many; V gene: TRBV27; J gene: TRBJ2-7; CDR3 length: 12; D gene: .; CDR3 DNA: TGTGCCAGCAGCTCCGGCGACTACGAGCAGTACTTC; CDR3 protein: CASSSGDYEQYF
clone size: .; V gene: TRBV6-2/TRBV6-3; J gene: TRBJ2-5; CDR3 length: 13; D gene: .; CDR3 DNA: TGTGCCAGCAGTTACCTAGTCGAAGAGACCCAGTACTTC; CDR3 protein: CASSYLVEETQYF
clone size: once; V gene: TRBV12-3/TRBV12-4; J gene: TRBJ2-1; CDR3 length: 12; D gene: TRBD2; CDR3 DNA: TGTGCCAGCACGCCTCTAGCGGGCTCTCAGTTCTTC; CDR3 protein: CASTPLAGSQFF
clone size: few; V gene: TRBV6-6; J gene: TRBJ2-1; CDR3 length: 15; D gene: TRBD2; CDR3 DNA: TGTGCCAGCAAGCCTAGCGGGGGGGAAATCACTGAGCAGTTCTTC; CDR3 protein: CASKPSGGEITEQFF
clone size: .; V gene: TRBV29-1; J gene: TRBJ2-5; CDR3 length: 15; D gene: .; CDR3 DNA: TGCAGCTCGCGTGGGACACCAAATCGGCGAGAGACCCAGTACTTC; CDR3 protein: CSSRGTPNRRETQYF
clone size: .; V gene: TRBV15; J gene: TRBJ2-7; CDR3 length: 14; D gene: TRBD1; CDR3 DNA: TGTGCCACCAGCAGTCTACAGGGGTCTGGCGAGCAGTACTTC; CDR3 protein: CATSSLQGSGEQYF
clone size: few; V gene: TRBV11-3; J gene: TRBJ1-4; CDR3 length: 17; D gene: TRBD1; CDR3 DNA: TGTGCCAGCAGTTCCGGGACAGGGTTTGCAACTAATGAAAAACTGTTTTTT; CDR3 protein: CASSSGTGFATNEKLFF
clone size: few; V gene: TRBV28; J gene: TRBJ2-7; CDR3 length: 15; D gene: .; CDR3 DNA: TGTGCCAGCAGCCCAGCAGGGTTCAGATACTACGAGCAGTACTTC; CDR3 protein: CASSPAGFRYYEQYF
clone size: few; V gene: TRBV7-2; J gene: TRBJ2-1; CDR3 length: 16; D gene: .; CDR3 DNA: TGTGCCAGCAGCTTAGATTTGACCGGGACTTACAATGAGCAGTTCTTC; CDR3 protein: CASSLDLTGTYNEQFF
clone size: few; V gene: TRBV7-9; J gene: TRBJ2-7; CDR3 length: 16; D gene: TRBD2; CDR3 DNA: TGCGCCAGCAGCTCATTAGCGGGAGGAACTATCTACGAGCAGTACTTC; CDR3 protein: CASSSLAGGTIYEQYF
clone size: .; V gene: TRBV29-1; J gene: TRBJ2-7; CDR3 length: 14; D gene: .; CDR3 DNA: TGCAGCGTTGACCAGCTACTGACCAGCGAAAACCAGTACTTC; CDR3 protein: CSVDQLLTSENQYF
clone size: .; V gene: TRBV6-5; J gene: TRBJ1-2; CDR3 length: 14; D gene: .; CDR3 DNA: TGTGCCAGCAGCCCCACAGGGCTCTTCTATGGCTACACCTTC; CDR3 protein: CASSPTGLFYGYTF
clone size: .; V gene: TRBV15; J gene: TRBJ2-5; CDR3 length: 15; D gene: .; CDR3 DNA: TGTGCCACCAGCAGAGGATTAAGGGTGGAGGAGACCCAGTACTTC; CDR3 protein: CATSRGLRVEETQYF